This T cell receptor (beta chain) was documented in a study of T-cell memory formation after mild COVID-19. Study-level information: Among the donors, TCR clusters were largely specific to each donor. Regarding the study as a whole: Later expanders leaned CD4+, whereas clones that contracted between day 15 and 85 were balanced CD4/CD8. Nothing showed for sure that second-wave clones peaking on day 37 were SARS-CoV-2 specific.

This clonotype turned up a few times. The antigen is not known. TCRdb reanalysed the 5' RACE reads using MiXCR and keeps one entry per CDR3 protein. This sample has about 350,000 distinct CDR3 sequences; roughly 14% occur once, and the top ten carry 22%. Germline V gene data show CDR1 as LGHNA and CDR2 as YSLEER. This CDR3 is 14 amino acids long. V was trimmed by 0 bases and J by 6 bases, leaving 9 bases between them. The chain uses TRBV4-3 and TRBJ1-5, with D possibly TRBD1 on 5 matching bases. The sequence came from a man younger than 30 who had mild COVID-19 (a few samples of this study predate the infection). Cell type and time point are not known. Sequenced sample: PBMCs or a T cell subset sorted from them (not recorded which). The CDR3 protein is CASSQDPGGQPQHF. The DNA of the CDR3 is TGCGCCAGCAGCCAAGATCCGGGGGGTCAGCCCCAGCATTTT.